This section outlines one TCR beta chain sequence together with its context. Self-reported history from a screening survey and questionnaire set each donor's cohort. Trimming stripped 9 bases from V and 0 bases from J, with 17 bases between. The CDR3 totals 15 residues. Per germline, CDR1 MNHEY and CDR2 SVGAGI. Clones were sequenced by immunoSEQ multiplex PCR, and TCRdb holds only the in-frame ones, with some missing. The sample lists around 200,000 clones, roughly nine tenths occurring once. This record comes from a study of blood T cell repertoires in COVID-19. For the study at large: Recovered status applied to Cohort 3 donors who had two consecutive negative PCRs. It also applied to those with clearance or with symptom resolution. Collection of acute and convalescent COVID-19 samples took place in the United States, Italy and Spain. Sample material is recorded as cDNA or gDNA derived from T cells, B-cell-depleted T cells, or PBMCs.

The chain has TRBV6-5 and TRBJ1-2; tentative D call: TRBD1 (5 bases). Sequenced: PBMCs or T cells enriched from blood (not recorded which). This receptor was identified in a woman aged 45-65 years in a cohort exposed to, infected with or recovered from COVID-19 (not recorded which). CDR3 loop: CASIPMTASNYGYTF. In DNA form, the CDR3 reads TGTGCCAGTATACCAATGACAGCGTCTAACTATGGCTACACCTTC.